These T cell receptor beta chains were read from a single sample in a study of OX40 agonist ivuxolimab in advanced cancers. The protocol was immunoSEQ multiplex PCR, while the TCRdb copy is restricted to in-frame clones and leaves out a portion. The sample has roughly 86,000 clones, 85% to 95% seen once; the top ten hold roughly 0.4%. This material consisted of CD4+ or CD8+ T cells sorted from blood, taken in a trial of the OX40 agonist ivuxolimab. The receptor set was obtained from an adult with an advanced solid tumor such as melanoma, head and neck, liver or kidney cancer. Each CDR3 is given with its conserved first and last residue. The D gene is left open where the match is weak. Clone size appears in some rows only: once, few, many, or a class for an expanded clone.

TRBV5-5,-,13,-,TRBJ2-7,CASSPPTPYEQYF,TGTGCCAGCAGCCCCCCCACCCCCTACGAGCAGTACTTC
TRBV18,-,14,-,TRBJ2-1,CASSSGDGYNEQFF,TGTGCCAGCTCATCAGGGGACGGATACAATGAGCAGTTCTTC
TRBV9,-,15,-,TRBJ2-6,CASSVGFSGANVLTF,TGTGCCAGCAGCGTAGGGTTTTCTGGGGCCAACGTCCTGACTTTC
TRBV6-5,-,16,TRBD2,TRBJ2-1,CASSYSSGRLYNEQFF,TGTGCCAGCAGTTACTCCAGCGGGAGGCTCTACAATGAGCAGTTCTTC
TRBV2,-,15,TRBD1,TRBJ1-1,CASSEFSGGIVEAFF,TGTGCCAGCAGTGAATTCTCAGGGGGGATTGTGGAAGCTTTCTTT
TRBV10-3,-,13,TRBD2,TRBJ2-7,CATSGGSAYEQYF,TGTGCCACCAGCGGGGGGTCTGCCTACGAGCAGTACTTC
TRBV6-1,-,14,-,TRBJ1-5,CASSESRGDQPQHF,TGTGCCAGCAGTGAAAGTCGAGGGGATCAGCCCCAGCATTTT
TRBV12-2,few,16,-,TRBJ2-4,CASRFGGGIAKNIQYF,-
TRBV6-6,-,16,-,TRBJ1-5,CASSRGASRFGQPQHF,TGTGCCAGCAGTCGAGGGGCGAGCCGGTTCGGTCAGCCCCAGCATTTT
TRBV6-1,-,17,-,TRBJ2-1,CASSDQASGLVYNEQFF,TGTGCCAGCAGTGATCAGGCGTCGGGGCTAGTCTACAATGAGCAGTTCTTC
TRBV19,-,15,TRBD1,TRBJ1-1,CASSPQTGSGTEAFF,TGTGCCAGTAGTCCGCAGACAGGGTCGGGCACTGAAGCTTTCTTT
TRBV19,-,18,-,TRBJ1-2,CASSPKERQLRSNYGYTF,TGTGCCAGTAGTCCTAAAGAGCGGCAGTTAAGATCGAACTATGGCTACACCTTC
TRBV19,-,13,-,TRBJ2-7,CASSPTGTFEQYF,TGTGCCAGTAGTCCCACCGGGACATTCGAGCAGTACTTC
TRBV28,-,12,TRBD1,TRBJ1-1,CASSPRGQKAFF,TGTGCCAGCAGTCCCAGGGGACAGAAAGCTTTCTTT
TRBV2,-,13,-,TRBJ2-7,CASRLEGGHEQYF,TGTGCCAGCAGACTCGAGGGGGGACACGAGCAGTACTTC
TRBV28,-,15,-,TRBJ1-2,CASSFSAGGNYGYTF,TGTGCCAGCAGTTTTTCCGCGGGGGGGAACTATGGCTACACCTTC
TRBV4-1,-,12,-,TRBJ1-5,CASGDSNQPQHF,TGCGCCAGCGGGGATAGCAATCAGCCCCAGCATTTT
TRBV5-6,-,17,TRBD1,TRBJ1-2,CASSLMGQGAVREGYTF,TGTGCCAGCAGCTTAATGGGACAGGGGGCGGTACGAGAGGGCTACACCTTC
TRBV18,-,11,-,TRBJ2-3,CASSPGDTQYF,TGTGCCAGCTCACCAGGCGATACGCAGTATTTT
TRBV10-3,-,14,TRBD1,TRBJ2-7,CAATGTASSYEQYF,TGTGCCGCGACCGGGACAGCGAGCTCCTACGAGCAGTACTTC
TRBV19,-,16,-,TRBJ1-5,CASSGGPIGSNQPQHF,TGTGCCAGTAGCGGGGGCCCTATAGGGAGCAATCAGCCCCAGCATTTT
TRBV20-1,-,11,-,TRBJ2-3,CSASWADTQYF,TGCAGTGCTAGTTGGGCAGATACGCAGTATTTT
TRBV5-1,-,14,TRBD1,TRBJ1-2,CASSFRDSNGGYTF,TGCGCCAGCAGCTTCCGGGACAGCAACGGTGGCTACACCTTC
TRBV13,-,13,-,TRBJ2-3,CASMSGDTDTQYF,TGTGCCAGCATGAGCGGAGACACAGATACGCAGTATTTT
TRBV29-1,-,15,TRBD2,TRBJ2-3,CSVAGLADSSDTQYF,TGCAGCGTCGCCGGACTAGCGGACTCCTCAGATACGCAGTATTTT
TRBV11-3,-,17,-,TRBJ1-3,CASSSSSGGLSGNTIYF,TGTGCCAGCAGCTCGTCCTCCGGAGGGCTCTCTGGAAACACCATATATTTT
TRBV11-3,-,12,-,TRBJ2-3,CASSQVRDTQYF,TGTGCCAGCAGTCAAGTTCGAGATACGCAGTATTTT
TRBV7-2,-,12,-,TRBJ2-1,CASSVLANEQFF,TGTGCCAGCAGCGTTCTAGCGAATGAGCAGTTCTTC
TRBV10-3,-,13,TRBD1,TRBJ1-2,CAISTTGAYGYTF,TGTGCCATCAGTACGACAGGGGCCTATGGCTACACCTTC
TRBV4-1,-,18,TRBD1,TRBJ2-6,CASSQPGTGRTGANVLTF,TGCGCCAGCAGCCAACCCGGGACAGGGAGAACTGGGGCCAACGTCCTGACTTTC
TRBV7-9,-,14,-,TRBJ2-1,CASSLGTSTDEQFF,TGTGCCAGCAGCTTAGGAACCAGCACGGATGAGCAGTTCTTC
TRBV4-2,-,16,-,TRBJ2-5,CASSQEFGGGQETQYF,TGTGCCAGCAGCCAAGAATTCGGAGGGGGGCAAGAGACCCAGTACTTC
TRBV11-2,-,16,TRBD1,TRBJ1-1,CASSLTGGLENTEAFF,TGTGCCAGCAGCCTTACAGGGGGACTAGAAAACACTGAAGCTTTCTTT
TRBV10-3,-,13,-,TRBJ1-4,CAISQSFNEKLFF,TGTGCCATCAGTCAGAGCTTTAATGAAAAACTGTTTTTT
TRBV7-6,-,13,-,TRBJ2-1,CASSRDFHNEQFF,TGTGCCAGCTCTAGGGACTTCCACAATGAGCAGTTCTTC
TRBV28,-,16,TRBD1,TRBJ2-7,CASTPRGSKGFDEQYF,TGTGCCAGCACCCCCAGGGGGTCGAAGGGATTTGACGAGCAGTACTTC
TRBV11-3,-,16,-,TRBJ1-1,CASSLDSAGPGAEAFF,TGTGCCAGCAGCTTAGATAGTGCAGGCCCGGGGGCTGAAGCTTTCTTT
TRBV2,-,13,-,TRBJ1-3,CASKGGSGNTIYF,TGTGCCAGCAAGGGGGGCTCTGGAAACACCATATATTTT
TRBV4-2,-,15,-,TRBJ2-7,CASSQVGPSSYEQYF,TGTGCCAGCAGCCAAGTTGGGCCGAGCTCCTACGAGCAGTACTTC
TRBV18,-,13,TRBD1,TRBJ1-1,CASSRGGAEGAFF,TGTGCCAGCTCACGAGGGGGCGCGGAGGGGGCTTTCTTT
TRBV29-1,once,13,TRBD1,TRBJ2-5,CSTKRDSQETQYF,TGCAGCACCAAGAGGGACAGCCAAGAGACCCAGTACTTC
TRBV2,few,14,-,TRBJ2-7,CASSVSLLADEQYF,TGTGCCAGCAGTGTTTCCCTATTAGCGGACGAGCAGTACTTC
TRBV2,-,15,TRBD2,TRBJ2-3,CASSERRLAVDTQYF,TGTGCCAGCAGTGAAAGAAGACTAGCGGTAGATACGCAGTATTTT
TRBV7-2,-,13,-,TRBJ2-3,CASSEQLADTQYF,TGTGCCAGCAGCGAACAACTAGCAGATACGCAGTATTTT
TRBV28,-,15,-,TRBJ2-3,CASSSPRGSTDTQYF,TGTGCCAGCAGTTCCCCCCGCGGGAGCACAGATACGCAGTATTTT
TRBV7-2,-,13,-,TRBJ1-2,CASSPQGQEGYTF,TGTGCCAGCAGCCCCCAGGGGCAAGAGGGCTACACCTTC
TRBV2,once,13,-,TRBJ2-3,CASKDSYLSSQYF,TGTGCCAGCAAGGACAGCTACCTTTCCTCGCAGTATTTT
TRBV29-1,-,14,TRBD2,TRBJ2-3,CSVRTSGSADTQYF,TGCAGCGTTCGGACTAGCGGGAGCGCAGATACGCAGTATTTT
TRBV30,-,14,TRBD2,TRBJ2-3,CAWSRGLAGNTQYF,TGTGCCTGGAGTAGGGGACTAGCGGGGAATACGCAGTATTTT
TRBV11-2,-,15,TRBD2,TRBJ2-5,CASSRDVLAAETQYF,TGTGCCAGCAGCCGAGATGTCCTAGCGGCGGAGACCCAGTACTTC
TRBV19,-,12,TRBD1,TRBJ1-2,CASIGTGNGYTF,TGTGCCAGTATCGGGACAGGAAATGGCTACACCTTC
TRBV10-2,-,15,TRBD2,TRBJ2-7,CASRAAGSGPYEQYF,TGCGCCAGCAGAGCAGCTGGTAGCGGGCCCTACGAGCAGTACTTC
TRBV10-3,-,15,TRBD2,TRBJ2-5,CATGTSGGAGETQYF,TGTGCCACCGGGACTAGCGGGGGGGCTGGAGAGACCCAGTACTTC
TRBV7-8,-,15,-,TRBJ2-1,CASSSRVAREDEQFF,TGTGCCAGCAGCTCCCGGGTTGCCCGAGAGGATGAGCAGTTCTTC
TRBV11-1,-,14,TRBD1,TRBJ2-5,CASSWDRVGETQYF,TGTGCCAGCAGCTGGGACAGGGTTGGGGAGACCCAGTACTTC
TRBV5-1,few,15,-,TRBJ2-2,CASSPLRGGTGELFF,TGCGCCAGCAGCCCCTTAAGGGGGGGAACCGGGGAGCTGTTTTTT
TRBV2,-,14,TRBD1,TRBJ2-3,CAGWGQSSTDTQYF,TGTGCCGGCTGGGGACAGTCTAGCACAGATACGCAGTATTTT
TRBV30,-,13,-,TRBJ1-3,CAWTGLSGNTIYF,TGTGCCTGGACAGGGCTCTCTGGAAACACCATATATTTT